This T cell receptor (beta chain) is drawn from a study of graft-versus-host responses after intestinal transplantation. Libraries were prepared by immunoSEQ multiplex PCR; TCRdb keeps only in-frame clonotypes and omits some of them. Of roughly 90,000 clones listed, less than 95% are singletons. Study-wide results and caveats: Peak circulating GvH clone levels were associated with early post-transplant HvG declines. GvH clones were identified in recipient marrow, with some first appearing in ileum or blood.

In the case of this clone: Its antigen is unknown.

The CDR3 is made up of 13 amino acids. The germline V and J ends were trimmed by 3 bases and 1 base, with 7 bases remaining between them. Germline loops: CDR1 GTSNPN, CDR2 SVGIG (reference sequence). The starting material was unstimulated CD4+ T cells sorted from spleen or lymph node cells, obtained before transplant. The TCR sequence derives from a human donor who was the organ donor for an intestinal transplant. The chain is built from TRBV30 and TRBJ1-5, with unresolved D. This CDR3 reads CAWSGRSNQPQHF. CDR3 coding DNA: TGTGCCTGGAGCGGGAGAAGCAATCAGCCCCAGCATTTT.